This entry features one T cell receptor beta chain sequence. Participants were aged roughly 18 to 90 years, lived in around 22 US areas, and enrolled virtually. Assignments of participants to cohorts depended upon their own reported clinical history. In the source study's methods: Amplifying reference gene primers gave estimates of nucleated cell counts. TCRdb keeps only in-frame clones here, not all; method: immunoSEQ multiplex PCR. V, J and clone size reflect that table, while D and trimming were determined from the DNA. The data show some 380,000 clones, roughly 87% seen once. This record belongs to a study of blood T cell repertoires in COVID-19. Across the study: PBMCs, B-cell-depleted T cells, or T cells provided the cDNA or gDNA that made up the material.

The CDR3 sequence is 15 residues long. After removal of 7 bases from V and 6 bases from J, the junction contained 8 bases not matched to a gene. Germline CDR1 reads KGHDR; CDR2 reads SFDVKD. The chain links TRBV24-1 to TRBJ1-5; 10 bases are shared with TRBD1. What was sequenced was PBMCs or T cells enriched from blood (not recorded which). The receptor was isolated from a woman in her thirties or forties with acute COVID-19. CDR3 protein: CATSPTGGEVQPQHF. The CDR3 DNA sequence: TGTGCCACCAGCCCGACAGGGGGCGAGGTTCAGCCCCAGCATTTT.